This T cell receptor beta chain was captured in a study of control samples from healthy donors and cancer patients. This clone was counted a few times. TCRdb's copy holds only in-frame clones and misses some; the assay was immunoSEQ multiplex PCR. Of about 15,000 clones in the sample, about 90% were seen once. Sequencing was carried out using PBMCs. The sequence was obtained from a woman in her 70s with colorectal cancer.

The CDR3, as DNA: TGTGCCAGCAGCCAAGAAGTGAGGGGCCTCCCAGAGACCCAGTACTTC. Translated: CASSQEVRGLPETQYF. This chain joins TRBV4-2 and TRBJ2-5; perhaps D is TRBD1 or TRBD2 (5 bases each). From germline, CDR1 is LGHNA and CDR2 YNFKEQ. The CDR3 is 16 amino acids. The ends were cut back, 0 bases at V and 4 bases at J, with 15 bases in the middle.